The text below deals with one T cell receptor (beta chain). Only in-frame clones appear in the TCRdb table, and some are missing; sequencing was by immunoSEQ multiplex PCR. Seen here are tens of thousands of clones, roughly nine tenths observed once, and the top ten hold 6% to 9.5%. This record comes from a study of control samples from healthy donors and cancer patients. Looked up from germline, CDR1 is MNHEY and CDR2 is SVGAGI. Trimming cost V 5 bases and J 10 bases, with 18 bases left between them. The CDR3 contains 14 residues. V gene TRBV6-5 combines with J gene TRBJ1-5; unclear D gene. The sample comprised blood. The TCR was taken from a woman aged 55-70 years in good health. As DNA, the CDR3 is TGTGCCAGCAGTACGAACCGGGCCCGGGGACCCCAGCATTTT. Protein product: CASSTNRARGPQHF.